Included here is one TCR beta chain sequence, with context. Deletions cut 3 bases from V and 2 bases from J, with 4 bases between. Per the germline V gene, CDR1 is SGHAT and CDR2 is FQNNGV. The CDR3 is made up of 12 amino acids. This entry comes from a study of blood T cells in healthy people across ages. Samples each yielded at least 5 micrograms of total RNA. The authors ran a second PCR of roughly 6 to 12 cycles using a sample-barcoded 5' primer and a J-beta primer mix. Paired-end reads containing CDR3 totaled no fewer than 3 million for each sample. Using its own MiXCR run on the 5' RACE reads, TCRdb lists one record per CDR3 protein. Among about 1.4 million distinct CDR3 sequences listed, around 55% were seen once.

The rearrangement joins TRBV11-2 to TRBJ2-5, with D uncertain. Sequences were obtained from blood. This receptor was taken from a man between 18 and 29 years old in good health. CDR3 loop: CASSFNQETQYF. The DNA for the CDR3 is TGTGCCAGCAGCTTTAATCAAGAGACCCAGTACTTC. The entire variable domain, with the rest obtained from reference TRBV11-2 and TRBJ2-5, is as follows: EAGVAQSPRYKIIEKRQSVAFWCNPISGHATLYWYQQILGQGPKLLIQFQNNGVVDDSQLPKDRFSAERLKGVDSTLKIQPAKLEDSAVYLCASSFNQETQYFGPGTRLLVL.